This TCR beta chain originates from a study of cytomegalovirus exposure and HLA in healthy donors. Study-wide findings and caveats: First-cohort TCR clusters were later found to tend to co-occur in the roughly 130 validation repertoires. Reported performance of the classifier showed diagnosis of cytomegalovirus status with high specificity and sensitivity. TCR beta chains numbering under 200 were designated cytomegalovirus-associated.

The CDR3 covers 15 residues. Trimming shortened V by 5 bases and J by 2 bases, and 14 bases separated the two germline ends. In germline, CDR1 is SGHTA, CDR2 FQGNSA. As for this clone: The target antigen is unknown.

These donors were members of the roughly 120-subject validation cohort, a group separate from the roughly 670-subject first cohort. Using immunoSEQ multiplex PCR, the repertoire was profiled, and TCRdb retains in-frame clones only, with some absent. The sample shows 110,000 to 150,000 clones, 89% of them seen only once. Specimen: PBMCs. This chain links TRBV7-2 with TRBJ2-3; D perhaps matches TRBD1 (5 bases). The sequence was obtained from a woman younger than 30 in good health and CMV-seropositive. The CDR3 coding sequence is TGTGCCAGCAGCCAAGGGGCTCTTTACACAGATACGCAGTATTTT. Its protein is CASSQGALYTDTQYF.